These 10 T cell receptor beta chains were sequenced from one sample in a study of blood T cell repertoires in COVID-19. Data came from immunoSEQ multiplex PCR; TCRdb stores just in-frame clones and leaves some out. The sample yields some 140,000 clones, 65% to 85% seen once. The specimen sequenced was peripheral blood. These receptor sequences come from a woman older than 75 with acute or convalescent COVID-19.

The chain carries TRBV13 and TRBJ2-1, with a weak D call TRBD2 (6 bases). The V end was cut by 5 bases, the J end by 9 bases, with 14 bases between. Germline CDR1 and CDR2: PRHDT and FYEKMQ (reference sequence). The CDR3 is made up of 13 amino acids. The DNA of the CDR3 is TGTGCCAGCAGCCCGCCCAGGCGGGGTGAGCAGTTCTTC. Translation: CASSPPRRGEQFF. The whole variable domain, filled in from reference TRBV13 and TRBJ2-1, reads AAGVIQSPRHLIKEKRETATLKCYPIPRHDTVYWYQQGPGQDPQFLISFYEKMQSDKGSIPDRFSAQQFSDYHSELNMSSLELGDSALYFCASSPPRRGEQFFGPGTRLTVL.

The chain carries TRBV6-2 or TRBV6-3 and TRBJ2-1, with D tentatively TRBD2 (5 bases). The CDR3 sequence is 21 residues long. The germline gives CDR1 MNHEY, CDR2 SVGEGT. The V end lost 2 bases, the J end lost 0 bases, and 26 bases lay between the germline ends. CDR3 bases: TGTGCCAGCAGTTACCCCTCTACTAGGACCCACCTCCCTCTCTCCTACAATGAGCAGTTCTTC. Translating gives CASSYPSTRTHLPLSYNEQFF.

This clone occurred a few times. This chain connects TRBV6-5 to TRBJ1-3; 7 nucleotides line up with TRBD1. The junction had 2 bases not matched to a gene; V was cut back by 4 bases and J by 2 bases. The CDR3 covers 14 residues. CDR1 and CDR2 from the germline V gene are MNHEY and SVGAGI. CDR3 sequence: CASSSGQAGNTIYF. The CDR3, as DNA: TGTGCCAGCAGTTCCGGACAGGCTGGAAACACCATATATTTT.

The rearrangement uses TRBV10-1 and TRBJ2-7, with 10 bases lining up with TRBD2. CDR1 and CDR2 (germline): WNHNN, SYGVQD (reference sequence). The CDR3 runs to 14 residues. V shed 4 bases and J 7 bases; nucleotides not matched to a gene: 7. The chain's CDR3 is CASSVLAGVGEQYF. The CDR3 region has the DNA TGCGCCAGCAGTGTCCTAGCGGGAGTAGGGGAGCAGTACTTC.

This sequence joins TRBV5-1 and TRBJ1-6; 8 positions match TRBD1. Trimming at V came to 4 bases and at J to 5 bases, leaving 8 bases not matched to a gene. Germline lookup yields CDR1 SGHRS and CDR2 YFSETQ. The CDR3 has 16 amino acids. Here the CDR3 DNA reads TGCGCCAGCAGCGCGGACAGGGCGATTAATAATTCACCCCTCCACTTT. Translated: CASSADRAINNSPLHF.

The V call is TRBV18, the J call TRBJ2-5; 7 nucleotides match TRBD1. V lost 1 base to trimming and J lost 5 bases; unmatched junction nucleotides: 4. Germline CDR1 and CDR2: KGHSH and LQKENI. There are 14 residues in the CDR3. Here the CDR3 DNA reads TGTGCCAGCTCACCACAGGGGGCTGGGGAGACCCAGTACTTC. Its protein is CASSPQGAGETQYF.

The chain carries TRBV5-4 and TRBJ2-2, with 7 bases that match TRBD1. Looked up from germline, CDR1 is SGHNT and CDR2 is YYREEE (reference sequence). The CDR3 covers 14 residues. V dropped 7 bases and J dropped 3; count of bases not matched to a gene: 6. The DNA for the CDR3 is TGTGCCAGCCACCGGGACAGCTACACCGGGGAGCTGTTTTTT. Its protein product is CASHRDSYTGELFF.

The chain carries TRBV5-1 and TRBJ2-7, with D perhaps TRBD2 (5 bases). The V gene lost 5 bases and the J gene lost 5 bases, with 20 bases spanning the gap. Germline V gene data show CDR1 as SGHRS and CDR2 as YFSETQ. The CDR3 length is 15 residues. CDR3: CASRGRGYTGDEQYF. Here the CDR3 DNA reads TGCGCCAGCAGGGGGAGAGGGTATACTGGAGACGAGCAGTACTTC.

This rearrangement joins TRBV5-5 to TRBJ2-3; possible D gene TRBD2, 6 bases. The length of the CDR3 is 16 residues. Trimming took off 4 bases at V and 0 bases at J, with 15 bases between the two ends. From germline, CDR1 is SGHKS and CDR2 YYEKEE (reference sequence). CDR3 in DNA: TGTGCCAGCAGCCCTCCCACGGGGGTCAGCACAGATACGCAGTATTTT. It translates to CASSPPTGVSTDTQYF. The whole variable domain, filled in from reference TRBV5-5 and TRBJ2-3, reads DAGVTQSPTHLIKTRGQQVTLRCSPISGHKSVSWYQQVLGQGPQFIFQYYEKEERGRGNFPDRFSARQFPNYSSELNVNALLLGDSALYLCASSPPTGVSTDTQYFGPGTRLTVL.

This sequence joins TRBV7-2 and TRBJ1-5; 7 nucleotides line up with TRBD1. With V trimmed by 5 bases and J by 2 bases, 3 bases remained unmatched. Germline CDR1 and CDR2: SGHTA and FQGNSA. The CDR3 contains 14 residues. The CDR3 nucleotides are TGTGCCAGCAGCGTTGGGACAGGCAATCAGCCCCAGCATTTT. Encoded protein: CASSVGTGNQPQHF.